A single sample is the source of the 5 T cell receptor beta chains below, sequenced in a study of blood T cells in healthy people across ages. The use of a sample-barcoded 5' primer and a J-beta primer mix characterized a second PCR of roughly 7 to 11 cycles. TCRdb ran MiXCR on the 5' RACE reads and lists one entry per CDR3 protein. The sample has 650,000 to 800,000 distinct CDR3 sequences, about 51% seen once. The sample was blood. These TCRs come from a woman over 75 in good health.

Comments on this clonotype: With a much larger clone just one base away, this may be a read error. V and J are TRBV28 and TRBJ2-7; 8 positions agree with TRBD2. Germline CDR1 is MDHEN and CDR2 is SYDVKM. The CDR3 contains 15 residues. J gave up 0 bases and V 8 bases, and 9 bases lay outside the gene matches. CDR3 in amino acids: CASWSTSASSYEQYF. CDR3 bases: TGTGCCAGCTGGTCGACTAGCGCGAGCTCCTACGAGCAGTACTTC.

At least ten counts were recorded for this clonotype. This chain uses TRBV7-3 with TRBJ2-1; tentative D call: TRBD2 (6 bases). The V gene lost 0 bases and the J gene lost 4 bases, with 7 bases spanning the gap. The CDR3 sequence is 14 residues long. CDR1 and CDR2 (germline): SGHTA, FQGTGA. Here the CDR3 reads CASSLTAGYNEQFF. The DNA of the CDR3 is TGTGCCAGCAGCTTAACGGCGGGGTACAATGAGCAGTTCTTC.

This clonotype appeared many times. The rearrangement links TRBV2 to TRBJ2-1; TRBD2 matches 11 bases. V gave up 4 bases and J gave up 9 bases; unmatched junction bases: 17. CDR1 and CDR2 (germline): SNHLY, FYNNEI. The CDR3 loop spans 18 amino acids. CDR3 DNA: TGTGCCAGCAGTGGTCGTAGCGGGAGGGCCGGAATCGGGGGTGAGCAGTTCTTC. This encodes CASSGRSGRAGIGGEQFF.

This clonotype was observed a few times. The chain couples TRBV27 to TRBJ1-2, with 7 positions matching TRBD1. V dropped 6 bases and J dropped 7; count of bases not matched to a gene: 8. The CDR3 length is 13 residues. From germline, CDR1 is MNHEY and CDR2 SMNVEV (reference sequence). CDR3 residues: CASSATGVRGYTF. The CDR3 bases are TGTGCCAGCAGCGCCACAGGGGTTCGTGGCTACACCTTC.

A word on this clonotype: A much larger clonotype is one base distant, so this may be a read error. Written as DNA, the CDR3 is TGTGCCAGCAGCTCGAAGGAGGACCATTCCTACAATGAGCAGTTCTTC. Translating gives CASSSKEDHSYNEQFF. The chain links TRBV5-4 to TRBJ2-1; tentatively, D is TRBD2 (5 bases). This CDR3 region has 16 residues. Trimming left V 3 bases short and J 1 base short, with 14 bases between. Germline loops: CDR1 SGHNT, CDR2 YYREEE (reference sequence).